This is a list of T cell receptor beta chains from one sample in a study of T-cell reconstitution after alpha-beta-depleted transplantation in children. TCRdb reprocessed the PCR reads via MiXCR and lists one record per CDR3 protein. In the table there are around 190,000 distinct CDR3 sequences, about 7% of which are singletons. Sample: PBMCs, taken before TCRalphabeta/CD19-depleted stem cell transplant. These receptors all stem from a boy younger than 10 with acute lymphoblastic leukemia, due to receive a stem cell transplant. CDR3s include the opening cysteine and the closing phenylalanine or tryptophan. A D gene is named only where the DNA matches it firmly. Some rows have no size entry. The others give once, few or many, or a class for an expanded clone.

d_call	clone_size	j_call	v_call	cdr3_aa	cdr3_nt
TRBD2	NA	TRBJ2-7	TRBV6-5	CASSYGAGDPYEQYF	TGTGCCAGCAGTTACGGTGCGGGGGACCCCTACGAGCAGTACTTC
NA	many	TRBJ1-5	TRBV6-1	CASIEAHFNQPQHF	TGTGCCAGCATCGAGGCCCACTTTAATCAGCCCCAGCATTTT
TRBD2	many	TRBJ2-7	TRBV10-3	CAITPTSGRSLSTEQYF	TGTGCCATCACCCCGACTAGCGGGAGGTCCCTTTCTACGGAGCAGTACTTC
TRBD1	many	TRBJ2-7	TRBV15	CATSRGGTGGPYEQYF	TGTGCCACCAGCAGAGGGGGGACAGGAGGCCCCTACGAGCAGTACTTC
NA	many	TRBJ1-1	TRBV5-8	CASSLYGDTEAFF	TGTGCCAGCAGCTTGTACGGTGACACTGAAGCTTTCTTT
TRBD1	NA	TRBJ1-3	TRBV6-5	CASSHAQGTFSGNTIYF	TGTGCCAGCAGTCACGCACAGGGGACCTTCTCTGGAAACACCATATATTTT
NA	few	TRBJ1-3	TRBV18	CASSSQQDFGNTIFF	TGTGCCAGCTCATCGCAACAGGATTTTGGAAACACCATATTTTTT
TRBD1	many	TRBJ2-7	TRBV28	CASSHRDSSYEQYF	TGTGCCAGCAGTCACAGGGACAGTTCCTACGAGCAGTACTTC
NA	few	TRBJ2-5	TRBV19	CASSNPTGGIGETQYF	TGTGCCAGTAGTAACCCGACCGGGGGCATAGGAGAGACCCAGTACTTC
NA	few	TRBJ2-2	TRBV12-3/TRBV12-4	CASSLGVGSGELFF	TGTGCCAGCAGTTTAGGCGTGGGTAGCGGGGAGCTGTTTTTT
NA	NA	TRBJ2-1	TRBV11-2	CASSLAGASNEQFF	TGTGCCAGCAGCTTAGCGGGAGCGTCGAATGAGCAGTTCTTC
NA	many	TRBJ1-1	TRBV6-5	CASSLFANGRTNTEAFF	TGTGCCAGCAGTCTATTCGCAAACGGACGGACGAACACTGAAGCTTTCTTT
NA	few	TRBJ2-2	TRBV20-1	CSARSAKNTGELFF	TGCAGTGCTAGGTCCGCAAAGAACACCGGGGAGCTGTTTTTT
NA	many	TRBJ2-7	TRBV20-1	CSARDSQTNAYEQYF	TGCAGTGCTAGAGATTCTCAGACTAACGCCTACGAGCAGTACTTC
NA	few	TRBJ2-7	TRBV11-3	CASSFGDSYEQYF	TGTGCCAGCAGCTTCGGGGACTCCTACGAGCAGTACTTC
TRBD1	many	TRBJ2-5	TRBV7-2	CASSFGQGETQYF	TGTGCCAGCAGCTTCGGACAGGGAGAGACCCAGTACTTC
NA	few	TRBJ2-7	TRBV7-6	CASSLGAGRYEQYF	TGTGCCAGCAGCTTAGGTGCAGGGAGGTACGAGCAGTACTTC
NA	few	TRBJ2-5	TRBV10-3	CAISTDPQETQYF	TGTGCCATCAGTACCGACCCCCAAGAGACCCAGTACTTC
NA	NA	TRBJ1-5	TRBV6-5	CASRTGANQPQHF	TGTGCCAGCAGGACAGGAGCCAATCAGCCCCAGCATTTT
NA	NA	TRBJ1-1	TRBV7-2	CASRYKNVETEAFF	TGTGCCAGCAGATATAAAAACGTAGAAACTGAAGCTTTCTTT
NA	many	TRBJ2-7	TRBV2	CASSFMDSQGEQYF	TGTGCCAGCAGTTTCATGGACAGCCAAGGCGAGCAGTACTTC
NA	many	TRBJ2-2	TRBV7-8	CASSSPVGSGELFF	TGTGCCAGCAGCTCACCAGTAGGGAGCGGGGAGCTGTTTTTT
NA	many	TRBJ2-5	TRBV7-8	CASSALVGETQYF	TGTGCCAGCAGCGCCCTAGTAGGAGAGACCCAGTACTTC
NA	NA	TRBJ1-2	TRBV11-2	CASSSQDGLGYTF	TGTGCCAGCAGCTCCCAGGACGGCCTCGGCTACACCTTC
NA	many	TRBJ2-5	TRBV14	CASSQDRWQTQYF	TGTGCCAGCAGCCAAGATCGTTGGCAGACCCAGTACTTC
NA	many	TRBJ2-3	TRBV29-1	CSVAEDTQYF	TGCAGCGTTGCAGAAGATACGCAGTATTTT
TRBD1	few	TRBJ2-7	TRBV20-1	CSARDTRTGDYEQYF	TGCAGTGCTAGAGATACTAGGACAGGGGACTACGAGCAGTACTTC
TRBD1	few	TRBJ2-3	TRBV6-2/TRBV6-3	CASKTGPSTDTQYF	TGTGCCAGCAAGACAGGGCCTAGCACAGATACGCAGTATTTT
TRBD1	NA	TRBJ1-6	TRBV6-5	CASSSGTGHNSPLHF	TGTGCCAGCAGTTCTGGGACAGGGCATAATTCACCCCTCCACTTT
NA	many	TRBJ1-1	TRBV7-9	CASSAGVLTEAFF	TGTGCCAGCAGCGCAGGTGTGCTCACTGAAGCTTTCTTT
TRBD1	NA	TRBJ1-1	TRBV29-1	CSVLGKIGIQGYNMNTEAFF	TGCAGCGTCTTGGGCAAAATTGGGATACAGGGGTATAACATGAACACTGAAGCTTTCTTT
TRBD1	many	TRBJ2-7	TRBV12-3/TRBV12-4	CASSWGQDYGEQYF	TGTGCCAGCAGCTGGGGACAGGATTACGGCGAGCAGTACTTC
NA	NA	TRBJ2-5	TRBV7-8	CASSLYPGQETQYF	TGTGCCAGCAGCTTATATCCGGGGCAAGAGACCCAGTACTTC
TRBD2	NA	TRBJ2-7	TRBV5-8	CASSLTSGNSYEQYF	TGTGCCAGCAGCTTGACTAGCGGCAACTCCTACGAGCAGTACTTC
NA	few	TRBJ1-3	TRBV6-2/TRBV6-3	CASRTSSGNTIYF	TGTGCCAGCAGGACCAGCTCTGGAAACACCATATATTTT
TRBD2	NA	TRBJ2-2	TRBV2	CASRLTSAGELFF	TGTGCCAGCAGACTGACTAGCGCCGGGGAGCTGTTTTTT
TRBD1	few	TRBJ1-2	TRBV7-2	CASSRDRGLDNYGYTF	TGTGCCAGCAGCCGGGACAGGGGGCTCGATAACTATGGCTACACCTTC
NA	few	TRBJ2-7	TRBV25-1	CASSVDIAYEQYF	TGTGCCAGCAGTGTGGACATTGCCTACGAGCAGTACTTC
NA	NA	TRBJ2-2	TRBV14	CASSQFGVTGELFF	TGTGCCAGCAGCCAATTTGGTGTCACCGGGGAGCTGTTTTTT
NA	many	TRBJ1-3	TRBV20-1	CSAPGALGNTIYF	TGCAGTGCCCCAGGTGCCCTGGGAAACACCATATATTTT
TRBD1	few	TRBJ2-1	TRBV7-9	CASSLGQGASDEQFF	TGTGCCAGCAGCTTGGGACAGGGGGCGAGCGATGAGCAGTTCTTC
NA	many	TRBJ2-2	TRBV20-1	CSARGPASRYTGELFF	TGCAGTGCTAGAGGTCCAGCTAGCAGATACACCGGGGAGCTGTTTTTT
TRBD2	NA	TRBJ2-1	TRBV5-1	CASSASSGGTIPYNEQFF	TGCGCCAGCAGTGCTTCCAGCGGGGGCACTATACCCTACAATGAGCAGTTCTTC
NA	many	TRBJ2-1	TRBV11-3	CASRREFYNEQFF	TGTGCCAGCAGGAGGGAGTTTTACAATGAGCAGTTCTTC
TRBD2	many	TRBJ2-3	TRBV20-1	CSALRDSVAGGTDTQYF	TGCAGTGCTCTTAGGGACAGCGTAGCGGGGGGAACCGATACGCAGTATTTT
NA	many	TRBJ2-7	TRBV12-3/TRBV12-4	CASSLGQNYEQYF	TGTGCCAGCAGTTTAGGACAGAATTACGAGCAGTACTTC
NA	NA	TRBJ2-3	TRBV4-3	CASSQDPAETDTQYF	TGCGCCAGCAGCCAAGATCCGGCGGAGACAGATACGCAGTATTTT
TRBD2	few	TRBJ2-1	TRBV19	CASSMGIAGYNEQFF	TGTGCCAGTAGTATGGGGATAGCGGGCTACAATGAGCAGTTCTTC
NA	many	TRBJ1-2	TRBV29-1	CSVPPGGWGYGYTF	TGCAGCGTTCCCCCGGGGGGCTGGGGCTATGGCTACACCTTC
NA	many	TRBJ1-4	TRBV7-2	CASSLTTGVYEKLFF	TGTGCCAGCAGCTTAACGACTGGGGTATACGAAAAACTGTTTTTT
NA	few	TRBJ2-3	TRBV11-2	CASSLGVGGRTLTDTQYF	TGTGCCAGCAGCTTAGGAGTGGGCGGTCGGACACTCACAGATACGCAGTATTTT
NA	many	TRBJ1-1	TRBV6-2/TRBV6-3	CASSQTDSLTEAFF	TGTGCCAGCAGTCAAACCGACAGTCTCACTGAAGCTTTCTTT
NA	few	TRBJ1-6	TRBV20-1	CSALTTGQNNSPLHF	TGCAGTGCCCTTACAACGGGACAAAATAATTCACCCCTCCACTTT
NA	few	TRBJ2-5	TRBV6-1	CASSESGTWETQYF	TGTGCCAGCAGTGAAAGCGGTACGTGGGAGACCCAGTACTTC
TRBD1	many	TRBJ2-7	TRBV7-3	CASSLITGGEQYF	TGTGCCAGCAGCTTAATTACAGGGGGAGAGCAGTACTTC
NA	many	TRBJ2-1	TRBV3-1	CASSQVYARSSYNEQFF	TGTGCCAGCAGCCAAGTTTACGCTAGGAGCTCCTACAATGAGCAGTTCTTC
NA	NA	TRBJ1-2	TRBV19	CATRTPGFGDGYTF	TGTGCCACCCGGACACCCGGTTTCGGTGATGGCTACACCTTC
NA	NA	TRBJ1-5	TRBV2	CASRAPGREHSNQPQHF	TGTGCCAGCCGGGCGCCAGGCCGAGAGCATAGCAATCAGCCCCAGCATTTT
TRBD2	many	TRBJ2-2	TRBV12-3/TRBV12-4	CASSWLSGGASGELFF	TGTGCCAGCAGCTGGCTTAGCGGGGGGGCTTCCGGGGAGCTGTTTTTT